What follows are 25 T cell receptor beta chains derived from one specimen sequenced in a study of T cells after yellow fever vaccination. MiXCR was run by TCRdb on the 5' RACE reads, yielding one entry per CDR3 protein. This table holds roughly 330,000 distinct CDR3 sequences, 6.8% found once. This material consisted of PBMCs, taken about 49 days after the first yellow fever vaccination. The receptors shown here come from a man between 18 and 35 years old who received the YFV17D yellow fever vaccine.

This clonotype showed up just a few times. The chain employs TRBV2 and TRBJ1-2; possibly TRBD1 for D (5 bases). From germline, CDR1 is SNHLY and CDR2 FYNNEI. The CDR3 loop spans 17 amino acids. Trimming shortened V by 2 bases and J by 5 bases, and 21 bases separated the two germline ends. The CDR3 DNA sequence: TGTGCCAGCAGTGAAAATCGGGCAGGGACTTCGACATATGGCTACACCTTC. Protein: CASSENRAGTSTYGYTF.

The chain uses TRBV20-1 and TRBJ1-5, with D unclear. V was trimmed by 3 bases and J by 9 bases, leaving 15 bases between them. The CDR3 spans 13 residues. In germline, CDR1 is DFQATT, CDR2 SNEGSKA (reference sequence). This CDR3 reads CSARDPPMGPQHF. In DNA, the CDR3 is TGCAGTGCTAGGGACCCCCCCATGGGGCCCCAGCATTTT.

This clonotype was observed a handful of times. CDR3 nucleotide sequence: TGTGCCAGCAGTTACGGCGGGGGTAATGAAAAACTGTTTTTT. Translation gives CASSYGGGNEKLFF. The chain combines TRBV6-5 with TRBJ1-4; the D gene is possibly TRBD1 (5 bases). Germline CDR1 and CDR2: MNHEY and SVGAGI. Trimming removed 2 bases at V and 4 bases at J, with 8 bases between. There are 14 residues in the CDR3.

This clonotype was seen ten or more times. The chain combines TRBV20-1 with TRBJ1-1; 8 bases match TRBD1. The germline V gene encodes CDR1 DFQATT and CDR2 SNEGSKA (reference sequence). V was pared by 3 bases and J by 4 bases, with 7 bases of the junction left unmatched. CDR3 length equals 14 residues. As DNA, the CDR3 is TGCAGTGCTAGCCCAGGACAGGGAGGCACTGAAGCTTTCTTT. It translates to CSASPGQGGTEAFF.

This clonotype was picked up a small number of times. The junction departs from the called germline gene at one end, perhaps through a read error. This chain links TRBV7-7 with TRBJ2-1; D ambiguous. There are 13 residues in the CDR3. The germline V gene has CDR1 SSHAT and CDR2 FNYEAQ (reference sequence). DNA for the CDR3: TGTGCTAGCAGTACGACTGCAGACAATGAGCAGTTCTTC. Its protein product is CASSTTADNEQFF. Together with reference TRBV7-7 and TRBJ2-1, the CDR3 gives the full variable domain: GAGVSQSPRYKVTKRGQDVTLRCDPISSHATLYWYQQALGQGPEFLTYFNYEAQPDKSGLPSDRFSAERPEGSISTLTIQRTEQRDSAMYRCASSTTADNEQFFGPGTRLTVL.

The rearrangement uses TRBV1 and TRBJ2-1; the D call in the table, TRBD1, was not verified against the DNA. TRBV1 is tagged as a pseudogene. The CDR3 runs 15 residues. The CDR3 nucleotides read TGCAGTGGGGGACAGGCTAGGGGCTTCTACAATGAGCAGTTCTTC. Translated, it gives CSGGQARGFYNEQFF.

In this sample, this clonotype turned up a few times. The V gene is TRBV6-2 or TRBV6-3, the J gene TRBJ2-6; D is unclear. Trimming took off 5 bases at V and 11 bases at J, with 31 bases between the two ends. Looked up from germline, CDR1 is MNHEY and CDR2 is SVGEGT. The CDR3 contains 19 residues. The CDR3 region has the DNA TGTGCCAGCAGTCACAGACTCGGCGTCCTGTCGTCTCTGGCAGACGTCCTGACTTTC. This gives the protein CASSHRLGVLSSLADVLTF.

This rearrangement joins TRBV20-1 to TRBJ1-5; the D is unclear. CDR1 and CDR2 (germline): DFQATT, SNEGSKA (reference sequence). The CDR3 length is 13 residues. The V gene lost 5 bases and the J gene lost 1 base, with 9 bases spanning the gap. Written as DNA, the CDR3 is TGCAGTGCTCCAGTGGGAAGCAATCAGCCCCAGCATTTT. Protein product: CSAPVGSNQPQHF.

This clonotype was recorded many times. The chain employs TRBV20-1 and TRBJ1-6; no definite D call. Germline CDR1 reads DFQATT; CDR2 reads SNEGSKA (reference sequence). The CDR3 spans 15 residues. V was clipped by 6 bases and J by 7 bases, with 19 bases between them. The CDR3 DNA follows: TGCAGTGCCTCCGGGGTGGCGGTGGGAAATTCACCCCTCCACTTT. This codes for CSASGVAVGNSPLHF.

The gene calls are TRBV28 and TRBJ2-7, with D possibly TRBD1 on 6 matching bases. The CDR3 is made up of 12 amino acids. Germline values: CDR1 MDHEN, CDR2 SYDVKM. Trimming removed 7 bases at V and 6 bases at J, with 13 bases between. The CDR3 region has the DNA TGTGCCAGCAACTTTCCAGGGGCCGAGCAGTACGTC. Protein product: CASNFPGAEQYV.

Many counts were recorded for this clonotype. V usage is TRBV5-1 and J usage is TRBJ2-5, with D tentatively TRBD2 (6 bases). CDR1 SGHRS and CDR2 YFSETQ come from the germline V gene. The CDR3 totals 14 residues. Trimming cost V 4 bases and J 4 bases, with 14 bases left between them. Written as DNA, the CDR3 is TGCGCCAGCAGCGGCGGAGGGCGAGGAGAGACCCAGTACTTC. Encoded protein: CASSGGGRGETQYF.

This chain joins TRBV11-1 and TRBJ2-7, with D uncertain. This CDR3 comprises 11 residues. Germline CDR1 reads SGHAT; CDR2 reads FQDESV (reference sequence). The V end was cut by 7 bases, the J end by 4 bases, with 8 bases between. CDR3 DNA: TGTGCCAGCATTGACCGTTACGAGCAGTACGTC. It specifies CASIDRYEQYV.

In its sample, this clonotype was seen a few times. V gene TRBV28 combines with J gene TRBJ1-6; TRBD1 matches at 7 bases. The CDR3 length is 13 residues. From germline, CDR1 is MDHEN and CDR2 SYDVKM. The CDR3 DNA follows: TGTGCTGTACAGGGGATCTATAATTCACCCCTCCACTTT. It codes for CAVQGIYNSPLHF.

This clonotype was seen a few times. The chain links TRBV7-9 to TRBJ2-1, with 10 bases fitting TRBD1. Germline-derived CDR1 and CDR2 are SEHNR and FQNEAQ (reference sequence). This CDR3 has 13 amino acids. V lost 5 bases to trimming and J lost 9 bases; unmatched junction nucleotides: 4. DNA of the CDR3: TGTGCCAGCAGCCTGGGACAGGGGTTTGAGCAGTTCTTC. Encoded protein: CASSLGQGFEQFF. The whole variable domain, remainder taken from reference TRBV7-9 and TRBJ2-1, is DTGVSQNPRHKITKRGQNVTFRCDPISEHNRLYWYRQTLGQGPEFLTYFQNEAQLEKSRLLSDRFSAERPKGSFSTLEIQRTEQGDSAMYLCASSLGQGFEQFFGPGTRLTVL.

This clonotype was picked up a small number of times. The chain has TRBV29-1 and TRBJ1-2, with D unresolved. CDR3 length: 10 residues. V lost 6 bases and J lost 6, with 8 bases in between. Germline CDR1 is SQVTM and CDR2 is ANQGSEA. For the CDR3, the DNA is TGCAGCGTCGCCGATGATGGCTACACCTTC. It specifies CSVADDGYTF.

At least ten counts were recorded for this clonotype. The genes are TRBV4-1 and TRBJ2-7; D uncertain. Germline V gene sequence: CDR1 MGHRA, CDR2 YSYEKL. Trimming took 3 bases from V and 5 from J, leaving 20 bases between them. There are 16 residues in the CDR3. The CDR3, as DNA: TGCGCCAGCAGCCAGGCGGACGGTTTGAGTGCGGACGAGCAGTACTTC. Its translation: CASSQADGLSADEQYF.

CDR3 in DNA: TGTGCCAGCAGCTTGGGACAGACAGGGTGGAATGAGCAGTTCTTC. Its translation: CASSLGQTGWNEQFF. The chain combines TRBV5-6 with TRBJ2-1; the match to TRBD1 covers 7 bases. The V gene's germline CDR1 is SGHDT and CDR2 YYEEEE. The CDR3 length is 15 residues. Germline trimming cut 0 bases from V and 7 bases from J; bases unmatched to any gene: 7.

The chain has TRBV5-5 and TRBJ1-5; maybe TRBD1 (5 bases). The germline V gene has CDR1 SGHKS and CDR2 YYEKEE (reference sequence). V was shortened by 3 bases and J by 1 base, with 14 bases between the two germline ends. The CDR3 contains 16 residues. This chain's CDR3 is CASSSKGLGSNQPQHF. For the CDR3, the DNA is TGTGCCAGCAGCTCAAAGGGACTGGGAAGCAATCAGCCCCAGCATTTT.

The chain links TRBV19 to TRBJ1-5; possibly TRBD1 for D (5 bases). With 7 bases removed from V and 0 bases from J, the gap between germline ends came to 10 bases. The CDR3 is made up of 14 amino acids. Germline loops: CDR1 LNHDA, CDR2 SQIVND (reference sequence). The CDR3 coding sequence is TGTGCCAGTACCCTCGGGACTAGCAATCAGCCCCAGCATTTT. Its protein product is CASTLGTSNQPQHF.

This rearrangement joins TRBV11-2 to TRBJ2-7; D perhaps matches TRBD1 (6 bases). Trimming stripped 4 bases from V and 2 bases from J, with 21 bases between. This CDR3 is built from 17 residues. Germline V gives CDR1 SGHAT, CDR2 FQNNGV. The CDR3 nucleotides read TGTGCCAGCAGCTCGCAGTTGGACAGACAGTTTACCTACGAGCAGTACTTC. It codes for CASSSQLDRQFTYEQYF. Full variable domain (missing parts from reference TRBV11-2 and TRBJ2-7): EAGVAQSPRYKIIEKRQSVAFWCNPISGHATLYWYQQILGQGPKLLIQFQNNGVVDDSQLPKDRFSAERLKGVDSTLKIQPAKLEDSAVYLCASSSQLDRQFTYEQYFGPGTRLTVT.

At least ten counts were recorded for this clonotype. CDR3 coding DNA: TGCAGCGTTTCTGAGGGGGTGGGCACTGAAGCTTTCTTT. Translation: CSVSEGVGTEAFF. J is TRBJ1-1 and V is TRBV29-1, with a possible D match to TRBD1 (6 bases). Trimming took off 5 bases at V and 4 bases at J, with 14 bases between the two ends. Per the germline V gene, CDR1 is SQVTM and CDR2 is ANQGSEA. The CDR3 extends over 13 amino acids.

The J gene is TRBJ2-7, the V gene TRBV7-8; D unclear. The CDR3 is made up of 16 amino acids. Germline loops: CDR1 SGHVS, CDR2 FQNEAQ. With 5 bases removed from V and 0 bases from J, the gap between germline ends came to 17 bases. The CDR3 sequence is CASSIVPRASSYEQYF. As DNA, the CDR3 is TGTGCCAGCAGCATAGTCCCACGAGCGAGCTCCTACGAGCAGTACTTC.

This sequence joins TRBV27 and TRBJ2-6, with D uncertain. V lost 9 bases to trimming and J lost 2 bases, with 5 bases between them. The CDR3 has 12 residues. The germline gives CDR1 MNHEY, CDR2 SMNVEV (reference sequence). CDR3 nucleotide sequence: TGTGCCAGTAGGGCTGGGGCCAACGTCCTGACTTTC. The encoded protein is CASRAGANVLTF.

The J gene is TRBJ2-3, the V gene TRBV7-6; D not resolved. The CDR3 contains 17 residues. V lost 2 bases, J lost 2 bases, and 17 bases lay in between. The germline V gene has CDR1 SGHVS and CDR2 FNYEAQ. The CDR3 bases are TGTGCCAGCAGCTTACGTTCAACGGCGGCTTTCACAGATACGCAGTATTTT. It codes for CASSLRSTAAFTDTQYF.

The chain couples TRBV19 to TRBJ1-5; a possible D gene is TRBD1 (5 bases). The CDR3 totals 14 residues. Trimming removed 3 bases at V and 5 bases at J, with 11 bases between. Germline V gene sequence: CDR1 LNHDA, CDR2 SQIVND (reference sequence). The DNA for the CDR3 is TGTGCCAGTAGTATCGGTGGAGGGGATCAGCCCCAGCATTTT. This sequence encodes CASSIGGGDQPQHF.